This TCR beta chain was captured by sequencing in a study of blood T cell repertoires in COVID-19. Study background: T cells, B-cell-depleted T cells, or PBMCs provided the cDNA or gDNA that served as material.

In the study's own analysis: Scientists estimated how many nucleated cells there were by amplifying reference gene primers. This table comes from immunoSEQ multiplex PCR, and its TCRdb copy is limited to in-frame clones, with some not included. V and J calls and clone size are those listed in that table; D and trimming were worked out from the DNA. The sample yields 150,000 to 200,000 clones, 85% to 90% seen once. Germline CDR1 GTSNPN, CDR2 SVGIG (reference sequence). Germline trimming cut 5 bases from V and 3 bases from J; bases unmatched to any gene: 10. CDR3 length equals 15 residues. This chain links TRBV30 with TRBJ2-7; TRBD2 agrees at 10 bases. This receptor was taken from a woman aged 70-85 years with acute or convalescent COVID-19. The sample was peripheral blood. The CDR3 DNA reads TGTGCCTGGGCCCCCGGGCTAGCGGGAGTCTACGAGCAGTACTTC. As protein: CAWAPGLAGVYEQYF.